Shown below are 14 T cell receptor beta chains from a single sample sequenced in a study of shared clonotypes between healthy human individuals. Assay: immunoSEQ multiplex PCR; the TCRdb copy retains only in-frame clones and omits some. In the table there are roughly 300,000 clones, around 86% of which are singletons. Source material: memory CD8+ T cells sorted from blood. Documented subset: CD45RO+ cells pooled with CCR7-negative TemRA cells. These receptors were taken from a young man in good health.

The chain recombines TRBV19 with TRBJ1-6; D ambiguous. V gave up 5 bases and J gave up 4 bases, with 12 bases separating them. The CDR3 has 15 residues. Germline V gives CDR1 LNHDA, CDR2 SQIVND (reference sequence). The DNA for the CDR3 is TGTGCCAGTAGTCCGGACGGAGATTATAATTCACCCCTCCACTTT. This sequence encodes CASSPDGDYNSPLHF.

The chain links TRBV7-8 to TRBJ1-5; 9 bases line up with TRBD1. With 0 bases clipped from V and 7 bases from J, the junction kept 16 bases outside the gene matches. The CDR3 is made up of 19 amino acids. The germline V gene encodes CDR1 SGHVS and CDR2 FQNEAQ. The CDR3 protein is CASSLALIGGQGRRQPQHF. DNA for the CDR3: TGTGCCAGCAGCTTAGCGCTTATTGGGGGACAGGGTAGACGGCAGCCCCAGCATTTT.

Notes on this clone: This likely stems from a read error, as it lies one base from a far larger clone. This chain links TRBV6-5 with TRBJ2-7, with 7 bases lining up with TRBD2. This CDR3 has 16 amino acids. Germline trimming cut 2 bases from V and 0 bases from J; bases unmatched to any gene: 7. Looked up from germline, CDR1 is MNHEY and CDR2 is SVGAGI. For the CDR3, the DNA is TGTGCCAGCAGTTACCAACTAGCGCAGAGCTCCTACGAGCAGTACTTC. It encodes CASSYQLAQSSYEQYF.

The CDR3 reads CASSQDLWWTRTDTQYF. The CDR3 DNA reads TGCGCCAGCAGCCAAGATCTATGGTGGACCCGCACAGATACGCAGTATTTT. J is TRBJ2-3 and V is TRBV4-3; D is undetermined. Trimming removed 0 bases at V and 1 base at J, with 14 bases between. CDR3 length equals 17 residues. In germline, CDR1 is LGHNA, CDR2 YSLEER.

Details on this clone: Other DNA sequences within the sample encode an identical CDR3. The rearrangement links TRBV25-1 to TRBJ1-1; the D is unclear. Germline V gives CDR1 MGHDK, CDR2 SYGVNS. Trimming cost V 3 bases and J 2 bases, with 7 bases left between them. CDR3 size: 13 residues. The CDR3, as DNA: TGTGCCAGCAGTGAGGGAAGTAACACTGAAGCTTTCTTT. This translates into CASSEGSNTEAFF.

The chain recombines TRBV27 with TRBJ2-1, with D perhaps being TRBD1 or TRBD2 (6 bases each). The CDR3 runs to 15 residues. The ends were cut back, 3 bases at V and 9 bases at J, with 18 bases in the middle. Looked up from germline, CDR1 is MNHEY and CDR2 is SMNVEV (reference sequence). For the CDR3, the DNA is TGTGCCAGCAGTTTCCTTGCCGGGGGCGACCGTGAGCAGTTCTTC. It is translated as CASSFLAGGDREQFF.

CDR3 sequence reads: CASSLRASGNNEQFF. In DNA form, the CDR3 reads TGTGCCAGCAGCTTAAGGGCTAGCGGGAACAATGAGCAGTTCTTC. V is TRBV7-9 and J is TRBJ2-1; 9 bases are a match to TRBD2. The CDR3 has 15 amino acids. CDR1 is SEHNR and CDR2 is FQNEAQ in the germline V gene (reference sequence). J was trimmed by 5 bases and V by 2 bases; bases with no gene match: 4.

This clone was counted a single time. The chain links TRBV29-1 to TRBJ2-2, with D perhaps TRBD1 (5 bases). Per germline, CDR1 SQVTM and CDR2 ANQGSEA. CDR3 length: 16 residues. The ends were cut back, 1 base at V and 2 bases at J, with 14 bases in the middle. The CDR3 DNA is TGCAGCGTTGAAGCAGTCCAGGGTGTTAACACCGGGGAGCTGTTTTTT. Its protein is CSVEAVQGVNTGELFF.

DNA for the CDR3: TGTGCCAGAAGTTTACGTACAGATATCACCTACGAGCAGTACTTC. Protein: CARSLRTDITYEQYF. The V gene is TRBV5-3, the J gene TRBJ2-7; no clear D. TRBV5-3 is filed as an ORF, its function uncertain. The germline V and J ends were trimmed by 5 bases and 2 bases, with 17 bases remaining between them. This CDR3 has 15 residues.

This clone was picked up many times. V is TRBV6-5 and J is TRBJ1-5; possible D gene TRBD1, 6 bases. The CDR3 is made up of 14 amino acids. The V end was cut by 4 bases, the J end by 9 bases, with 16 bases between. Per germline, CDR1 MNHEY and CDR2 SVGAGI. The CDR3: CASSWTVASGPQHF. The CDR3 nucleotides read TGTGCCAGCAGTTGGACAGTAGCTTCGGGGCCCCAGCATTTT.

V gene TRBV4-3 combines with J gene TRBJ2-3; D gene uncertain. V gave up 0 bases and J gave up 2 bases, with 9 bases separating them. This CDR3 is built from 15 residues. Looked up from germline, CDR1 is LGHNA and CDR2 is YSLEER. CDR3 sequence: CASSQDGAYTDTQYF. The CDR3 DNA reads as TGCGCCAGCAGCCAAGATGGCGCATACACAGATACGCAGTATTTT.

The chain carries TRBV6-6 and TRBJ2-7; a possible D gene is TRBD2 (5 bases). The CDR3 spans 14 residues. The germline gives CDR1 MNHNY, CDR2 SVGAGI (reference sequence). Trimming removed 2 bases at V and 5 bases at J, with 13 bases between. The CDR3 sequence: CASSYAYGVDEQYF. The CDR3 region has the DNA TGTGCCAGCAGTTACGCCTACGGGGTTGACGAGCAGTACTTC.

The chain uses TRBV6-5 and TRBJ1-5, with D possibly TRBD1 on 5 matching bases. The CDR3 is 13 amino acids. Looked up from germline, CDR1 is MNHEY and CDR2 is SVGAGI. Trimming left V 6 bases short and J 3 bases short, with 9 bases between. The CDR3 loop reads CASSGTVNQPQHF. Written as DNA, the CDR3 is TGTGCCAGCAGCGGGACCGTCAATCAGCCCCAGCATTTT.

The chain is built from TRBV7-9 and TRBJ2-7; the D call may be TRBD1 or TRBD2 (6 bases each). The germline V gene has CDR1 SEHNR and CDR2 FQNEAQ (reference sequence). The CDR3 sequence is 13 residues long. V gave up 5 bases and J gave up 6 bases, with 14 bases separating them. CDR3 nucleotides: TGTGCCAGCAGCAGTCCGGGGGCCGGCGAGCAGTACTTC. Protein product: CASSSPGAGEQYF. The full variable domain, completed using reference TRBV7-9 and TRBJ2-7, is DTGVSQNPRHKITKRGQNVTFRCDPISEHNRLYWYRQTLGQGPEFLTYFQNEAQLEKSRLLSDRFSAERPKGSFSTLEIQRTEQGDSAMYLCASSSPGAGEQYFGPGTRLTVT.